The 18 T cell receptor beta chains presented below share a single source sample, sequenced in a study of shared clonotypes between healthy human individuals. The table came from immunoSEQ multiplex PCR; TCRdb's copy has only in-frame clones and leaves some out. The table records roughly 2 million clones, around 95% of them present only once. The sequenced sample consisted of naive CD4+ T cells sorted from blood. The subset denotes: CD45RA+ positively selected. The origin of the receptors is a man aged 18 to 30 in good health.

The V call is TRBV5-1, the J call TRBJ1-6; D is possibly TRBD1 (5 bases). The germline V and J ends were trimmed by 4 bases and 1 base, with 9 bases remaining between them. Germline CDR1 and CDR2: SGHRS and YFSETQ. The length of the CDR3 is 15 residues. CDR3 region: CASSPRESYNSPLHF. The CDR3 DNA follows: TGCGCCAGCAGCCCCAGGGAATCCTATAATTCACCCCTCCACTTT. The entire variable domain, with the rest obtained from reference TRBV5-1 and TRBJ1-6, is as follows: KAGVTQTPRYLIKTRGQQVTLSCSPISGHRSVSWYQQTPGQGLQFLFEYFSETQRNKGNFPGRFSGRQFSNSRSEMNVSTLELGDSALYLCASSPRESYNSPLHFGNGTRLTVT.

The rearrangement links TRBV27 to TRBJ2-7, with 13 bases matching TRBD2. Per the germline V gene, CDR1 is MNHEY and CDR2 is SMNVEV (reference sequence). V trimming: 2 bases; J trimming: 0 bases; junction bases outside the gene matches: 7. The CDR3 consists of 18 residues. The CDR3 DNA is TGTGCCAGCAGTTTAAAAGGACTAGCGGGGGTGAGCTCCTACGAGCAGTACTTC. Amino acids: CASSLKGLAGVSSYEQYF.

The chain carries TRBV9 and TRBJ2-5, with 10 bases fitting TRBD2. The junction had 8 bases not matched to a gene; V was cut back by 0 bases and J by 3 bases. The CDR3 has 17 residues. Germline CDR1 and CDR2: SGDLS and YYNGEE. CDR3 residues: CASSVGSSGGLEETQYF. CDR3 bases: TGTGCCAGCAGCGTAGGCTCTAGCGGGGGTCTCGAAGAGACCCAGTACTTC. The entire variable domain, with the rest obtained from reference TRBV9 and TRBJ2-5, is as follows: DSGVTQTPKHLITATGQRVTLRCSPRSGDLSVYWYQQSLDQGLQFLIQYYNGEERAKGNILERFSAQQFPDLHSELNLSSLELGDSALYFCASSVGSSGGLEETQYFGPGTRLLVL.

This chain joins TRBV7-2 and TRBJ2-5; D perhaps matches TRBD2 (5 bases). The CDR3 loop spans 14 amino acids. V was trimmed by 2 bases and J by 4 bases, leaving 11 bases between them. Germline loops: CDR1 SGHTA, CDR2 FQGNSA. Written as DNA, the CDR3 is TGTGCCAGCAGCTTATTCCGAGAGGGAGAGACCCAGTACTTC. Protein product: CASSLFREGETQYF.

This rearrangement joins TRBV5-6 to TRBJ2-7; no definite D call. The CDR3 spans 14 residues. Deletions cut 2 bases from V and 3 bases from J, with 12 bases between. Per the germline V gene, CDR1 is SGHDT and CDR2 is YYEEEE. CDR3 loop: CASSFTPDRYEQYF. DNA for the CDR3: TGTGCCAGCAGCTTTACCCCCGACCGCTACGAGCAGTACTTC.

Points on this clone: Other DNA sequences of this sample code for an identical CDR3. The rearrangement joins TRBV11-2 to TRBJ1-5; D may be TRBD1 (5 bases). V lost 4 bases and J lost 4, with 8 bases in between. The CDR3 totals 13 residues. Germline V gene sequence: CDR1 SGHAT, CDR2 FQNNGV. The CDR3 spells CASSSQGNQPQHF. The DNA for the CDR3 is TGTGCCAGCAGCTCTCAGGGAAATCAGCCCCAGCATTTT.

The V gene is TRBV11-2, the J gene TRBJ1-6; possible D gene TRBD1, 5 bases. Trimming removed 5 bases from V and 7 bases from J, with 6 bases in between. This CDR3 has 12 residues. Germline V gene sequence: CDR1 SGHAT, CDR2 FQNNGV. The CDR3 sequence: CASSRQNSPLHF. In DNA form, the CDR3 reads TGTGCCAGCAGCCGACAGAATTCACCCCTCCACTTT.

The V call is TRBV4-1, the J call TRBJ2-3, with 7 bases identical to TRBD2. V was pared by 1 base and J by 2 bases, with 12 bases of the junction left unmatched. Germline V gene lookup returns CDR1 MGHRA and CDR2 YSYEKL. The CDR3 sequence is 18 residues long. CDR3 nucleotide sequence: TGCGCCAGCAGCCAAGTGAATTTTGGCGGGAGAACCACAGATACGCAGTATTTT. Encoded protein: CASSQVNFGGRTTDTQYF.

The J gene is TRBJ1-5, the V gene TRBV2; D possibly corresponds to TRBD1 (6 bases). Germline CDR1 and CDR2: SNHLY and FYNNEI. This CDR3 is built from 14 residues. Trimming left V 6 bases short and J 5 bases short, with 14 bases between. CDR3 region: CASSQQGRDQPQHF. The CDR3 DNA is TGTGCCAGCAGCCAACAGGGACGCGATCAGCCCCAGCATTTT.

This chain uses TRBV6-5 with TRBJ2-7, with 8 bases aligning to TRBD2. Losses at the gene ends were 6 bases for V and 2 bases for J; bases not matched to a gene: 6. Germline loops: CDR1 MNHEY, CDR2 SVGAGI. The CDR3 has 14 amino acids. Here the CDR3 reads CASRRGAVPYEQYF. The CDR3 region has the DNA TGTGCCAGCAGGCGGGGGGCAGTCCCCTACGAGCAGTACTTC.

The chain employs TRBV7-2 and TRBJ1-5; no reliable D call. Trimming removed 7 bases from V and 1 base from J, with 14 bases in between. The CDR3 runs 15 residues. CDR1 and CDR2 from the germline V gene are SGHTA and FQGNSA. The CDR3 coding sequence is TGTGCCAGCACCGAACGGTGGGAAAGCAATCAGCCCCAGCATTTT. It yields the protein CASTERWESNQPQHF.

The chain uses TRBV5-6 and TRBJ2-2; tentatively, D is TRBD1 (5 bases). This CDR3 has 16 residues. Trimming removed 4 bases at V and 0 bases at J, with 13 bases between. Germline V lookup: CDR1 SGHDT, CDR2 YYEEEE. Here the CDR3 reads CASSLMGQANTGELFF. CDR3 DNA: TGTGCCAGCAGCCTGATGGGGCAGGCGAACACCGGGGAGCTGTTTTTT.

The V gene is TRBV19, the J gene TRBJ1-2; tentative D call: TRBD1 (5 bases). Germline V gene data show CDR1 as LNHDA and CDR2 as SQIVND (reference sequence). This CDR3 has 15 residues. The V end lost 4 bases, the J end lost 2 bases, and 14 bases lay between the germline ends. The CDR3 region has the DNA TGTGCCAGTAGTAGCGCAACCGGGGCAAACTATGGCTACACCTTC. Protein: CASSSATGANYGYTF.

This rearrangement joins TRBV19 to TRBJ2-1, with D perhaps being TRBD1 or TRBD2 (6 bases each). Germline-derived CDR1 and CDR2 are LNHDA and SQIVND (reference sequence). This CDR3 has 14 residues. The ends were cut back, 9 bases at V and 7 bases at J, with 19 bases in the middle. As DNA, the CDR3 is TGTGCCAGCGTCGGGGGCGATTCTTTGAATGAGCAGTTCTTC. It specifies CASVGGDSLNEQFF.

The chain has TRBV11-2 and TRBJ1-3; tentative D call: TRBD1 (5 bases). This CDR3 spans 14 amino acids. The V end lost 6 bases, the J end lost 0 bases, and 9 bases lay between the germline ends. CDR1 SGHAT and CDR2 FQNNGV come from the germline V gene. The CDR3 DNA sequence: TGTGCCAGCAGGACAGTTTTCTCTGGAAACACCATATATTTT. Protein product: CASRTVFSGNTIYF.

This sequence joins TRBV6-6 and TRBJ1-5; D unresolved. V was pared by 10 bases and J by 6 bases, with 7 bases between. There are 10 residues in the CDR3. The germline V gene has CDR1 MNHNY and CDR2 SVGAGI (reference sequence). The DNA for the CDR3 is TGTGCCACCGGAGGTCAGCCCCAGCATTTT. Translation: CATGGQPQHF.

The rearrangement uses TRBV18 and TRBJ2-7; maybe TRBD1 (6 bases). The germline V gene encodes CDR1 KGHSH and CDR2 LQKENI. The CDR3 length is 13 residues. V was pared by 4 bases and J by 6 bases, with 13 bases between. The CDR3 nucleotides are TGTGCCAGCTCACGACAGGAGTCTGGCGAGCAGTACTTC. As protein: CASSRQESGEQYF.

The sample holds one count of this clone. The chain recombines TRBV6-6 with TRBJ2-1; no clear D gene. V lost 7 bases to trimming and J lost 7 bases, with 8 bases between them. Germline V gene data show CDR1 as MNHNY and CDR2 as SVGAGI (reference sequence). CDR3 size: 11 residues. This CDR3 is CASINVNEQFF. The CDR3 DNA sequence: TGTGCCAGCATTAACGTGAATGAGCAGTTCTTC.